Listed here are 14 T cell receptor beta chains from one sample, sequenced in a study of OX40 agonist ivuxolimab in advanced cancers. The repertoire was sequenced with immunoSEQ multiplex PCR; TCRdb's copy has only in-frame clones and lacks some. The data contain tens of thousands of clones, about 94% of them singletons. Sequences were derived from CD4+ or CD8+ T cells sorted from blood, sampled in a trial of the OX40 agonist ivuxolimab. These receptors all stem from an adult with an advanced solid tumor such as melanoma, head and neck, liver or kidney cancer.

The count of this clone is one. The chain uses TRBV19 and TRBJ2-3, with 13 bases lining up with TRBD2. The V gene end was trimmed by 1 base and the J gene end by 4 bases; junction bases not matched to a gene: 2. This CDR3 spans 16 amino acids. The germline V gene has CDR1 LNHDA and CDR2 SQIVND (reference sequence). The CDR3 coding sequence is TGTGCCAGTAGTATAGGGACTAGCGGGAGATCAGATACGCAGTATTTT. Its protein product is CASSIGTSGRSDTQYF.

The chain has TRBV7-3 and TRBJ2-1; D not resolved. Trimming left V 4 bases short and J 10 bases short, with 11 bases between. The CDR3 length is 12 residues. Germline V gene lookup returns CDR1 SGHTA and CDR2 FQGTGA. CDR3 sequence: CASSSSVEEQFF. DNA of the CDR3: TGTGCCAGCAGCTCCTCTGTGGAGGAGCAGTTCTTC.

The chain carries TRBV19 and TRBJ2-7; D not certain. The CDR3 extends over 14 amino acids. V shed 1 base and J shed 3 bases, with 10 bases lying between them. Germline-derived CDR1 and CDR2 are LNHDA and SQIVND (reference sequence). The CDR3 reads CASSIGGSLYEQYF. In nucleotides, the CDR3 is TGTGCCAGTAGTATAGGAGGCAGTCTCTACGAGCAGTACTTC.

About this clone: Other DNA sequences in this sample translate to the same CDR3. The chain combines TRBV6-1 with TRBJ2-2; 8 bases match TRBD2. V gave up 4 bases and J gave up 8 bases; unmatched junction bases: 9. The germline CDR1 and CDR2 sequences are MNHNS and SASEGT. The CDR3 totals 15 residues. CDR3 residues: CASSAVSGTTGELFF. The CDR3 DNA is TGTGCCAGCAGTGCCGTTAGCGGGACCACTGGGGAGCTGTTTTTT.

This clone was picked up one time. The chain links TRBV19 to TRBJ2-3, with a possible D match to TRBD1 (5 bases). With 3 bases removed from V and 1 base from J, the gap between germline ends came to 8 bases. Per the germline V gene, CDR1 is LNHDA and CDR2 is SQIVND (reference sequence). The CDR3 loop spans 14 amino acids. CDR3 in DNA: TGTGCCAGTAGTATGGGGCCTGGCACAGATACGCAGTATTTT. It yields the protein CASSMGPGTDTQYF.

This clone was observed a single time. This rearrangement joins TRBV28 to TRBJ2-7; the match to TRBD2 covers 7 bases. The germline V gene encodes CDR1 MDHEN and CDR2 SYDVKM. This CDR3 is 15 amino acids long. Trimming took 6 bases from V and 0 from J; bases not matched to a gene: 8. CDR3 sequence: CASSPGWEGSYEQYF. CDR3 DNA: TGTGCCAGCAGCCCGGGTTGGGAGGGCTCCTACGAGCAGTACTTC.

V and J are TRBV6-6 and TRBJ2-7; D call uncertain. The germline gives CDR1 MNHNY, CDR2 SVGAGI (reference sequence). There are 14 residues in the CDR3. With 4 bases removed from V and 2 bases from J, the gap between germline ends came to 12 bases. The CDR3 protein is CASSLQASAYEQYF. The DNA of the CDR3 is TGTGCCAGCAGTTTACAAGCCTCCGCCTACGAGCAGTACTTC.

The rearrangement joins TRBV7-8 to TRBJ1-2; D unclear. Germline CDR1 reads SGHVS; CDR2 reads FQNEAQ. V lost 1 base and J 3 bases, leaving 6 bases between the germline ends. The CDR3 extends over 13 amino acids. The CDR3 region has the DNA TGTGCCAGCAGCTTAGGGGGAGACTATGGCTACACCTTC. Translated, it gives CASSLGGDYGYTF.

DNA of the CDR3: TGCGCCAGCAGCCAAGTTAGAGCCCAGGGGGTGAGCGAGCAGTACTTC. Amino acid sequence: CASSQVRAQGVSEQYF. This chain joins TRBV4-1 and TRBJ2-5, with 7 positions matching TRBD1. TRBJ2-7 explains the end of the DNA better; the J call may be wrong. The CDR3 length is 16 residues. Germline V gene lookup returns CDR1 MGHRA and CDR2 YSYEKL.

Turning to this clone: This CDR3 is also generated by other DNA sequences in the sample. J is TRBJ2-2 and V is TRBV5-1, with a weak D call TRBD1 (5 bases). This CDR3 contains 13 residues. From germline, CDR1 is SGHRS and CDR2 YFSETQ. V was clipped by 0 bases and J by 5 bases, with 5 bases between them. The CDR3 sequence: CASSLEGTGELFF. In DNA, the CDR3 is TGCGCCAGCAGCTTGGAGGGGACCGGGGAGCTGTTTTTT.

The chain employs TRBV6-5 and TRBJ2-7; 9 nucleotides align to TRBD2. CDR3 length: 15 residues. The trim removed 2 bases at V and 1 base at J, leaving 3 bases unmatched. In germline, CDR1 is MNHEY, CDR2 SVGAGI. Written as DNA, the CDR3 is TGTGCCAGCAGTTACCGGCTAGCGGGGTCCTACGAGCAGTACTTC. It translates to CASSYRLAGSYEQYF.

CDR3 amino acids: CASVTGAGLEAFF. CDR3 nucleotide sequence: TGTGCCAGCGTCACAGGGGCAGGGTTAGAAGCTTTCTTT. The genes are TRBV28 and TRBJ1-1; 7 bases are a match to TRBD1. V shed 8 bases, J shed 8 bases, and the junction held 11 bases outside the gene matches. The CDR3 runs to 13 residues. Germline V lookup: CDR1 MDHEN, CDR2 SYDVKM.

This clone was found a few times. The rearrangement joins TRBV14 to TRBJ1-2, with D perhaps matching TRBD1 (6 bases). The CDR3 contains 13 residues. Trimming pared 2 bases from V and 3 bases from J, leaving 7 bases between. Looked up from germline, CDR1 is SGHDN and CDR2 is FVKESK. The CDR3 nucleotides are TGTGCCAGCAGCCAACGGACAGACTATGGCTACACCTTC. This sequence encodes CASSQRTDYGYTF.

The CDR3 loop is CASSSGTSTGELFF. The CDR3 coding sequence is TGTGCCAGCAGTTCCGGGACTAGTACCGGGGAGCTGTTTTTT. The J gene is TRBJ2-2, the V gene TRBV6-5; 8 nucleotides align to TRBD2. This CDR3 spans 14 amino acids. The J segment lost 5 bases and the V segment lost 4 bases, leaving 3 bases of the junction unmatched. Germline V gene data show CDR1 as MNHEY and CDR2 as SVGAGI.